A single sample gave rise to the 25 T cell receptor beta chains below, sequenced in a study of human T cells and chemical hapten exposure. TCRdb re-derived calls from the RACE reads in MiXCR, one entry per CDR3 protein. The sample has approximately 80,000 distinct CDR3 sequences; around 15% are singletons. Regarding time point: pre-sensitization, week 0. Indicated treatment: therapeutic diphenylcyclopropenone sensitization with weekly scalp DPC. The sample consisted of whole blood, taken in connection with sensitization to the hapten diphenylcyclopropenone (DPC). The source is a woman aged 45-59 years with alopecia areata. Some clones in this sample may be carry-over from other donors' samples.

This clonotype was picked up a small number of times. Here the CDR3 reads CSVADGQETQYF. The CDR3 nucleotides are TGCAGCGTGGCGGACGGCCAAGAGACCCAGTACTTC. This chain joins TRBV29-1 and TRBJ2-5; D is uncertain. Trimming removed 6 bases from V and 1 base from J, with 9 bases in between. Germline V gene sequence: CDR1 SQVTM, CDR2 ANQGSEA. CDR3 length: 12 residues.

In its sample, this clonotype was seen a few times. The chain employs TRBV6-6 and TRBJ1-4; D gene ambiguous. Looked up from germline, CDR1 is MNHNY and CDR2 is SVGAGI (reference sequence). V lost 5 bases and J 12 bases, leaving 13 bases between the germline ends. The CDR3 consists of 12 residues. In DNA form, the CDR3 reads TGTGCCAGCAGTGGACCGAGACTGGAACTGTTTTTT. Translated: CASSGPRLELFF.

This rearrangement joins TRBV18 to TRBJ1-2; possibly TRBD1 for D (6 bases). Trimming took 4 bases from V and 6 from J, leaving 18 bases between them. Germline V gene sequence: CDR1 KGHSH, CDR2 LQKENI. The CDR3 sequence is 15 residues long. The CDR3 sequence: CASSRETGPTHGYTF. CDR3 DNA: TGTGCCAGCTCACGGGAGACAGGTCCCACCCATGGCTACACCTTC.

This chain joins TRBV2 and TRBJ1-2; TRBD1 might be the D (5 bases). This CDR3 contains 13 residues. The germline gives CDR1 SNHLY, CDR2 FYNNEI. V lost 4 bases and J lost 5, with 11 bases in between. CDR3 sequence reads: CASSVAGRYGYTF. The CDR3 region has the DNA TGTGCCAGCAGTGTCGCAGGGAGATATGGCTACACCTTC.

The chain links TRBV7-2 to TRBJ2-5; no clear D gene. CDR1 SGHTA and CDR2 FQGNSA come from the germline V gene. This CDR3 is built from 13 residues. The germline V and J ends were trimmed by 5 bases and 5 bases, with 12 bases remaining between them. Here the CDR3 reads CASSHNVRETQYF. DNA for the CDR3: TGTGCCAGCAGCCACAATGTGAGGGAGACCCAGTACTTC.

This clonotype has only a few counts. The chain joins TRBV7-2 to TRBJ2-5; D call uncertain. CDR1 and CDR2 (germline): SGHTA, FQGNSA. This CDR3 has 13 amino acids. V lost 5 bases to trimming and J lost 5 bases, with 12 bases between them. The CDR3 DNA reads as TGTGCCAGCAGCCGAGGTCTCCGGGAGACCCAGTACTTC. Protein: CASSRGLRETQYF.

This clonotype is medium-sized (0.01 to 0.1%) in the sample. The DNA of the CDR3 is TGTGCCATCAGAACAGGGGATAATTCACCCCTCCACTTT. It encodes CAIRTGDNSPLHF. The chain couples TRBV10-3 to TRBJ1-6, with 7 bases that match TRBD1. V lost 6 bases and J lost 5; bases outside the gene matches: 1. Germline V gene lookup returns CDR1 ENHRY and CDR2 SYGVKD. This CDR3 is 13 amino acids long.

This clonotype has a handful of counts. The rearrangement joins TRBV30 to TRBJ2-5; D is possibly TRBD2 (6 bases). The germline V gene encodes CDR1 GTSNPN and CDR2 SVGIG (reference sequence). V was clipped by 2 bases and J by 6 bases, with 10 bases between them. The CDR3 has 12 amino acids. CDR3 region: CAWSWEEQTQYF. CDR3 coding DNA: TGTGCCTGGAGTTGGGAGGAACAGACCCAGTACTTC.

The rearrangement joins TRBV7-9 to TRBJ1-5; TRBD1 is a possible D gene (6 bases). The germline V gene has CDR1 SEHNR and CDR2 FQNEAQ (reference sequence). The CDR3 covers 14 residues. Trimming shortened V by 5 bases and J by 4 bases, and 12 bases separated the two germline ends. The DNA of the CDR3 is TGTGCCAGCAGCCCATTCACAGGGAATCAGCCCCAGCATTTT. Its translation is CASSPFTGNQPQHF.

This clonotype was seen a few times. CDR3 DNA sequence: TGTGCCAGCAGCAAAGATGACAGCGGAAATGATCAGCCCCAGCATTTT. Translation gives CASSKDDSGNDQPQHF. The J gene is TRBJ1-5, the V gene TRBV21-1; the table's D call TRBD1 went unverified against the DNA. TRBV21-1 is a listed pseudogene. The CDR3 loop spans 16 amino acids.

This clonotype was detected a few times. The V gene is TRBV20-1, the J gene TRBJ2-2; 13 bases are shared with TRBD2. Per germline, CDR1 DFQATT and CDR2 SNEGSKA (reference sequence). V lost 3 bases and J lost 5; bases outside the gene matches: 6. This CDR3 has 16 amino acids. CDR3 coding DNA: TGCAGTGCTAGTCCCGAGACTAGCGGGAGGACCGGGGAGCTGTTTTTT. Translating it yields CSASPETSGRTGELFF.

J is TRBJ2-3 and V is TRBV30; D uncertain. Germline loops: CDR1 GTSNPN, CDR2 SVGIG (reference sequence). The CDR3 is 14 residues long. The V end lost 0 bases, the J end lost 0 bases, and 7 bases lay between the germline ends. The CDR3 spells CAWSVLGSTDTQYF. The CDR3 coding sequence is TGTGCCTGGAGTGTACTGGGCAGCACAGATACGCAGTATTTT.

The V call is TRBV4-2, the J call TRBJ1-2; a weak D match, TRBD1 (5 bases). The CDR3 length is 13 residues. Trimming removed 0 bases at V and 3 bases at J, with 5 bases between. Germline CDR1 reads LGHNA; CDR2 reads YNFKEQ. Here the CDR3 reads CASSQDRDYGYTF. The CDR3 coding sequence is TGTGCCAGCAGCCAAGACAGGGACTATGGCTACACCTTC.

This clonotype has a handful of counts. This chain links TRBV7-7 with TRBJ2-1; 12 nucleotides agree with TRBD2. Trimming took 5 bases from V and 7 from J; bases not matched to a gene: 6. CDR1 SSHAT and CDR2 FNYEAQ come from the germline V gene (reference sequence). The CDR3 length is 15 residues. CDR3 DNA sequence: TGTGCCAGCAGCAGACTAGCGGGAGATCGGAATGAGCAGTTCTTC. It translates to CASSRLAGDRNEQFF.

This clonotype was observed a handful of times. This rearrangement joins TRBV4-3 to TRBJ2-3; D remains unclear. The CDR3 is 15 residues long. Germline V gives CDR1 LGHNA, CDR2 YSLEER. Trimming took 1 base from V and 6 from J, leaving 14 bases between them. The CDR3 nucleotides read TGCGCCAGCAGCCAAGGGGTTAGCTATGCGGATACGCAGTATTTT. Its translation is CASSQGVSYADTQYF.

This clonotype has a handful of counts. The rearrangement links TRBV3-1 to TRBJ2-1; 7 positions agree with TRBD2. Unmatched junction bases numbered 11, after V lost 3 bases and J lost 6 bases. The length of the CDR3 is 16 residues. Germline CDR1 LGHDT, CDR2 YNNKEL (reference sequence). CDR3 sequence reads: CASSHSSAGPLNEQFF. CDR3 nucleotides: TGTGCCAGCAGCCATAGTTCAGCGGGACCGCTCAATGAGCAGTTCTTC.

The gene calls are TRBV18 and TRBJ1-2; a weak D match, TRBD1 (5 bases). Germline V lookup: CDR1 KGHSH, CDR2 LQKENI. Trimming left V 3 bases short and J 3 bases short, with 11 bases between. There are 14 residues in the CDR3. The CDR3, as DNA: TGTGCCAGCTCACCGGCGCCGGGGGACTATGGCTACACCTTC. Translated, it gives CASSPAPGDYGYTF. Combining the CDR3 with reference TRBV18 and TRBJ1-2 gives the whole variable domain NAGVMQNPRHLVRRRGQEARLRCSPMKGHSHVYWYRQLPEEGLKFMVYLQKENIIDESGMPKERFSAEFPKEGPSILRIQQVVRGDSAAYFCASSPAPGDYGYTFGSGTRLTVV.

The chain recombines TRBV29-1 with TRBJ1-5; D is uncertain. The V end lost 6 bases, the J end lost 2 bases, and 8 bases lay between the germline ends. Germline V gene data show CDR1 as SQVTM and CDR2 as ANQGSEA. CDR3 length: 12 amino acids. The chain's CDR3 is CSVGMGNQPQHF. CDR3 nucleotide sequence: TGCAGCGTAGGGATGGGCAATCAGCCCCAGCATTTT.

The V gene is TRBV7-9, the J gene TRBJ1-1, with a possible D match to TRBD1 (5 bases). The germline V gene encodes CDR1 SEHNR and CDR2 FQNEAQ (reference sequence). The CDR3 runs to 16 residues. With 0 bases removed from V and 1 base from J, the gap between germline ends came to 12 bases. This CDR3 reads CASSLAKGDKNTEAFF. As DNA, the CDR3 is TGTGCCAGCAGCTTAGCGAAAGGGGATAAGAACACTGAAGCTTTCTTT.

In its sample, this clonotype was seen many times. The chain employs TRBV18 and TRBJ1-6; no reliable D call. With 3 bases removed from V and 5 bases from J, the gap between germline ends came to 14 bases. CDR3 length equals 16 residues. The germline CDR1 and CDR2 sequences are KGHSH and LQKENI. This CDR3 reads CASSPRPGANNSPLHF. The CDR3 DNA reads TGTGCCAGCTCACCGCGGCCAGGCGCTAATAATTCACCCCTCCACTTT.

This clonotype was seen more than once but under ten times. The rearrangement joins TRBV6-5 to TRBJ2-7; maybe TRBD2 (6 bases). The CDR3 is made up of 13 amino acids. Germline values: CDR1 MNHEY, CDR2 SVGAGI. Trimming removed 2 bases from V and 7 bases from J, with 12 bases in between. CDR3 residues: CASSYEGGGEQYF. CDR3 nucleotide sequence: TGTGCCAGCAGTTACGAGGGAGGAGGGGAGCAGTACTTC.

J is TRBJ2-7 and V is TRBV4-3; possibly TRBD2 for D (5 bases). V lost 2 bases and J 4 bases, leaving 9 bases between the germline ends. Germline CDR1 reads LGHNA; CDR2 reads YSLEER. The length of the CDR3 is 13 residues. In DNA, the CDR3 is TGCGCCAGCAGCCAACAGAGAGGGTACGAGCAGTACTTC. Its protein is CASSQQRGYEQYF.

Here the CDR3 DNA reads TGTGCCTGGAGCCGGTCGACCAACACTGAAGCTTTCTTT. It codes for CAWSRSTNTEAFF. The chain carries TRBV30 and TRBJ1-1; D is undetermined. The germline CDR1 and CDR2 sequences are GTSNPN and SVGIG (reference sequence). V lost 3 bases, J lost 2 bases, and 10 bases lay in between. The CDR3 contains 13 residues.

This clonotype was observed many times. This sequence joins TRBV4-1 and TRBJ2-7; 13 nucleotides line up with TRBD2. The length of the CDR3 is 20 residues. The V gene's germline CDR1 is MGHRA and CDR2 YSYEKL. V was clipped by 2 bases and J by 0 bases; unmatched bases: 13. The CDR3, as DNA: TGCGCCAGCAGCCAACCCCACCTCACTAGCGGGAGGGCCCCCTCCTACGAGCAGTACTTC. As protein: CASSQPHLTSGRAPSYEQYF.

The chain carries TRBV28 and TRBJ2-5; D possibly corresponds to TRBD2 (5 bases). CDR3 size: 13 residues. Germline loops: CDR1 MDHEN, CDR2 SYDVKM. V was trimmed by 5 bases and J by 9 bases, leaving 16 bases between them. CDR3 protein: CASSQSGRRAQYF. The CDR3 DNA reads TGTGCCAGCAGTCAAAGCGGACGTCGGGCCCAGTACTTC.